What follows describes a single TCR beta chain. These data come from a study of OX40 agonist ivuxolimab in advanced cancers. Generated by immunoSEQ multiplex PCR, the TCRdb table keeps only in-frame clones and is missing some. The table shows over 70,000 clones, with just under 90% occurring only once. Sample: CD4+ or CD8+ T cells sorted from blood, taken in a trial of the OX40 agonist ivuxolimab. The source is an adult with an advanced solid tumor such as melanoma, head and neck, liver or kidney cancer.

The CDR3 loop is CASSPQGRGTGELFF. Written as DNA, the CDR3 is TGTGCCAGTAGCCCGCAGGGGAGGGGCACCGGGGAGCTGTTTTTT. The V call is TRBV19, the J call TRBJ2-2; TRBD2 might be the D (7 bases). There are 15 residues in the CDR3. With 6 bases removed from V and 4 bases from J, the gap between germline ends came to 15 bases. CDR1 is LNHDA and CDR2 is SQIVND in the germline V gene (reference sequence).